This T cell receptor beta chain originates from a study of CD8 T cells in ankylosing spondylitis. TCRdb redid the calling of the 5' RACE reads with MiXCR, one entry per CDR3 protein. The sample has a few hundred thousand distinct CDR3 sequences, about 20% seen once. This clonotype occurred many times. The J segment lost 9 bases and the V segment lost 0 bases, leaving 9 bases of the junction unmatched. Germline lookup yields CDR1 SGDLS and CDR2 YYNGEE. This CDR3 has 15 residues. Specimen: blood, either unsorted or a sorted T cell fraction (not recorded which). The sequence came from a male donor with ankylosing spondylitis or in good health (not recorded which). This rearrangement joins TRBV9 to TRBJ2-1; 7 nucleotides align to TRBD2. CDR3 DNA sequence: TGTGCCAGCAGCGTAGGGGGACTACAATGGGGTGAGCAGTTCTTC. Residues: CASSVGGLQWGEQFF.